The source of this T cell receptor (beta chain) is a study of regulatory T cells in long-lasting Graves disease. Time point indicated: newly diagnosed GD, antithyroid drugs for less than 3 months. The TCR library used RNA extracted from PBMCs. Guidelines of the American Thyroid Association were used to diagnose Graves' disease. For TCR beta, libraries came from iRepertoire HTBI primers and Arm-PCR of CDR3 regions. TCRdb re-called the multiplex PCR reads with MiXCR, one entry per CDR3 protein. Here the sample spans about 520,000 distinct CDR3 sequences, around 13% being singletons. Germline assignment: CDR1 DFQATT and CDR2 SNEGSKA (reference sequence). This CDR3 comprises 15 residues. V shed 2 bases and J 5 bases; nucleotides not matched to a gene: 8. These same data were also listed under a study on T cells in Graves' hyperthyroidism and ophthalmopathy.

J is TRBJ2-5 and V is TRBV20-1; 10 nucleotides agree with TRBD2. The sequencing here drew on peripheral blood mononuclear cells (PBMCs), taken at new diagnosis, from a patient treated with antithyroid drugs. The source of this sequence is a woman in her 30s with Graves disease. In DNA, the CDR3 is TGCAGTGCTAGAAGGCCTAGCGGGAGCGGGGAGACCCAGTACTTC. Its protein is CSARRPSGSGETQYF.